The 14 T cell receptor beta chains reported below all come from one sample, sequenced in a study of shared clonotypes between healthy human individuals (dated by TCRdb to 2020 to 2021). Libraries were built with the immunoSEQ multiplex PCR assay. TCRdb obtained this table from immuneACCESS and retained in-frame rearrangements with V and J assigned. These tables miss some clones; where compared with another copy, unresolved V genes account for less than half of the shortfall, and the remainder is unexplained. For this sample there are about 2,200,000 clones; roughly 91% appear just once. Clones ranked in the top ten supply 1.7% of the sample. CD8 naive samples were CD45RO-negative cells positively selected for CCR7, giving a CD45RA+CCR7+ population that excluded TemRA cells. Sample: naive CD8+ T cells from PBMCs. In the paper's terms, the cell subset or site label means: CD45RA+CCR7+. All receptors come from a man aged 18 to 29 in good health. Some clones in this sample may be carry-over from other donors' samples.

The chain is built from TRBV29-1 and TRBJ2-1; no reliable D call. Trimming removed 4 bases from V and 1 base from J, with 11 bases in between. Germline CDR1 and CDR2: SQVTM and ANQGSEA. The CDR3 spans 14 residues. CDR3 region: CSVVPGNSYNEQFF. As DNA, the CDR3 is TGCAGCGTTGTACCCGGAAATTCCTACAATGAGCAGTTCTTC.

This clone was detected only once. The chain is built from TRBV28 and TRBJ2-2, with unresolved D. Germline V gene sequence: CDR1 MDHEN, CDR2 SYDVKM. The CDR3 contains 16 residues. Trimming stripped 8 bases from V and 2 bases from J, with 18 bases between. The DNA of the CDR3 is TGTGCCAGCTTCCCGGAAACCCTTATTAACACCGGGGAGCTGTTTTTT. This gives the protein CASFPETLINTGELFF.

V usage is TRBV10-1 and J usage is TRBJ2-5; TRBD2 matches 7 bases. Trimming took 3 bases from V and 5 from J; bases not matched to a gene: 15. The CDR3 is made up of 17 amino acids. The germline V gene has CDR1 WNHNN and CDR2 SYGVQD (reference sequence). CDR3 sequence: CASSDAVGAGAGETQYF. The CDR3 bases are TGCGCCAGCAGTGACGCCGTCGGGGCGGGAGCGGGGGAGACCCAGTACTTC.

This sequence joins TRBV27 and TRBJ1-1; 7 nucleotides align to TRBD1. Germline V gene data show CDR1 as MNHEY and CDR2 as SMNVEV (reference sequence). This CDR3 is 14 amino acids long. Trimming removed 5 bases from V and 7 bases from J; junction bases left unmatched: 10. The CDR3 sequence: CASSTYGTAGEAFF. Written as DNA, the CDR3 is TGTGCCAGCAGTACTTATGGGACAGCAGGTGAAGCTTTCTTT.

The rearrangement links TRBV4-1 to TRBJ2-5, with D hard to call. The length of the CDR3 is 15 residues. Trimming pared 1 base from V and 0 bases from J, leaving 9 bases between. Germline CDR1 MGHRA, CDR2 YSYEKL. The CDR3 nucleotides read TGCGCCAGCAGCCAAGCCCCACGGGACCAAGAGACCCAGTACTTC. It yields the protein CASSQAPRDQETQYF.

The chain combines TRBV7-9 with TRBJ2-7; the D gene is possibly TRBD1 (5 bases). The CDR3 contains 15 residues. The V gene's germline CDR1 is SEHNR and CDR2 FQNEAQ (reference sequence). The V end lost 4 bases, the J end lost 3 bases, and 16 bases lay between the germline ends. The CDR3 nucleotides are TGTGCCAGCAGCTCCATCCAGGGTTCCGGCTACGAGCAGTACTTC. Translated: CASSSIQGSGYEQYF.

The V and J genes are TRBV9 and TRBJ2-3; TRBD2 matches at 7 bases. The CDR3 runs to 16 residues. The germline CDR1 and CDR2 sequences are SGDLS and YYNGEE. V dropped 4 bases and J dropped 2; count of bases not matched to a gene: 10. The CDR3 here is CASSPSGGGNTDTQYF. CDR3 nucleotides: TGTGCCAGCAGCCCCTCTGGGGGGGGAAACACAGATACGCAGTATTTT.

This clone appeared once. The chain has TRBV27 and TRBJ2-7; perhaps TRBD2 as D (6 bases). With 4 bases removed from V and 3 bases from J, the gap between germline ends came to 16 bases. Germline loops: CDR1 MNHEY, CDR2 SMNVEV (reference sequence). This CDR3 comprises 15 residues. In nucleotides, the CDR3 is TGTGCCAGCAGTTATGCGGGGAGGCCGGGCTACGAGCAGTACTTC. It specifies CASSYAGRPGYEQYF.

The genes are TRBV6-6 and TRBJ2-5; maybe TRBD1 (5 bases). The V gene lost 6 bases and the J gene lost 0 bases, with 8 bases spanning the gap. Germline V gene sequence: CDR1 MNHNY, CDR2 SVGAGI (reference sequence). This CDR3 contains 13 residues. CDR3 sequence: CASRTEYQETQYF. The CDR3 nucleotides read TGTGCCAGCAGGACAGAGTACCAAGAGACCCAGTACTTC.

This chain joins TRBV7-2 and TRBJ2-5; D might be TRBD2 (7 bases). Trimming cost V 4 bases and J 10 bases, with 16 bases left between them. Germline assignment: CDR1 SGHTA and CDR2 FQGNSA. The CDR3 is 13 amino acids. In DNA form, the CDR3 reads TGTGCCAGCAGCTCCACACCTAGGGGGGGCCAGTACTTC. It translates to CASSSTPRGGQYF.

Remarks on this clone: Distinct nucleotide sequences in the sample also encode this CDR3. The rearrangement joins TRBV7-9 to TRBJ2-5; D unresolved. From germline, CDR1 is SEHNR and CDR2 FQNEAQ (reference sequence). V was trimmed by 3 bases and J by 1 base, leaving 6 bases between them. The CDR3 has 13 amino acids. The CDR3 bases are TGTGCCAGCAGCTTTCCCAGCCAAGAGACCCAGTACTTC. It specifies CASSFPSQETQYF. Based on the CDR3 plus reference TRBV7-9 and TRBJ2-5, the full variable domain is DTGVSQNPRHKITKRGQNVTFRCDPISEHNRLYWYRQTLGQGPEFLTYFQNEAQLEKSRLLSDRFSAERPKGSFSTLEIQRTEQGDSAMYLCASSFPSQETQYFGPGTRLLVL.

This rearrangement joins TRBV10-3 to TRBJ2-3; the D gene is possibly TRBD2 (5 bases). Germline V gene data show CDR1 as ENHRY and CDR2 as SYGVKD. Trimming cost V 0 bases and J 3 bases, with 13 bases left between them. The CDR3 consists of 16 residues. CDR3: CAISESFGPGTDTQYF. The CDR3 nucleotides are TGTGCCATCAGTGAGTCATTCGGGCCGGGGACAGATACGCAGTATTTT.

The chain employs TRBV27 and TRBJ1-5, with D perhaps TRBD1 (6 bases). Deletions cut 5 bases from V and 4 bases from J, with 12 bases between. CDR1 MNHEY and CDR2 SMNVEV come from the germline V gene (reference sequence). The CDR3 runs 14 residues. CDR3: CASSPGAENQPQHF. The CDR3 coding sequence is TGTGCCAGCAGTCCAGGGGCAGAGAATCAGCCCCAGCATTTT.

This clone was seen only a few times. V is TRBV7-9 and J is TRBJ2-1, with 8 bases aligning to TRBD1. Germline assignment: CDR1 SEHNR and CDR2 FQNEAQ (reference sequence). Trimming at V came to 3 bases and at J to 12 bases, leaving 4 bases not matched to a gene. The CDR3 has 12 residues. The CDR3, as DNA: TGTGCCAGCAGCTTCACAGGGGGAGGGCAGTTCTTC. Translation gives CASSFTGGGQFF. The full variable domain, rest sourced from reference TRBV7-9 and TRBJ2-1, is DTGVSQNPRHKITKRGQNVTFRCDPISEHNRLYWYRQTLGQGPEFLTYFQNEAQLEKSRLLSDRFSAERPKGSFSTLEIQRTEQGDSAMYLCASSFTGGGQFFGPGTRLTVL.